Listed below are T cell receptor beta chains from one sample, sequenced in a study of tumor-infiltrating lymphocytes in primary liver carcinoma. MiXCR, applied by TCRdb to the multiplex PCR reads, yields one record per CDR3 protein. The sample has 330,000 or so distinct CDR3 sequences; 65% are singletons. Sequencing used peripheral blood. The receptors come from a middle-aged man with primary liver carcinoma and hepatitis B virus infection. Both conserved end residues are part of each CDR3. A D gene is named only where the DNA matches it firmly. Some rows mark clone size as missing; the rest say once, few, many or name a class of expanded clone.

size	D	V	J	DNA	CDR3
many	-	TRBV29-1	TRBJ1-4	TGCAGCGTTGAGCCCGTTGGCGAAAAACTGTTTTTT	CSVEPVGEKLFF
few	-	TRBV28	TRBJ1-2	TGTGCCAGCAGAACCTCAGCATCTCCCCTCTATGGCTACACCTTC	CASRTSASPLYGYTF
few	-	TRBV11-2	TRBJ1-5	TGTGCCAGCAGCTTCACCGGATGGGATCAGCCCCAGCATTTT	CASSFTGWDQPQHF
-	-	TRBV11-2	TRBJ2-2	TGTGCCAGCAGCCAAACGGGGGGCGGGGCGAACACCGGGGAGTTGTTTTTT	CASSQTGGGANTGELFF
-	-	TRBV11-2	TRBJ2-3	TGTGCCAACAGCTTGGAATTTGAGCAGTATTTT	CANSLEFEQYF
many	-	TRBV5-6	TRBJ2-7	TGTGCCAGCAGCTTTACGCAGGATTACGAGCAGTACTTC	CASSFTQDYEQYF
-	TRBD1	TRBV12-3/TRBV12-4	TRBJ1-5	TGTGCCAGCAGACGGACAGGGGACAATCAGCCCCAGCATTTT	CASRRTGDNQPQHF
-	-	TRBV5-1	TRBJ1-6	TGCGCCAGCAGCTTGGTTCCCAGAGAAGTCTCCTATAATTCACCCCTCCACTTT	CASSLVPREVSYNSPLHF
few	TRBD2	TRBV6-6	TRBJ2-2	TGTGCCAGCAGTTCCAGCGGGCGGGGGGCCACCGGGGAGCTGTTTTTT	CASSSSGRGATGELFF
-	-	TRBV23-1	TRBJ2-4	TGCGCCAGCAGTCAATATGGGGTCGGCGTGGGGCGGACCAAAAACATTCAGTACTTC	CASSQYGVGVGRTKNIQYF
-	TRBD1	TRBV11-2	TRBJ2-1	TGTGCCAGTAGCTTTAGGGGACAGGGGAAAGACAATGAGCAGTTCTTC	CASSFRGQGKDNEQFF
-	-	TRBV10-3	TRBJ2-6	-	CAISRFRQDFGSGANVLTF
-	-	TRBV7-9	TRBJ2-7	TGTGCCAGCAGCGCCCATTACGAGCAGTGCTTC	CASSAHYEQCF
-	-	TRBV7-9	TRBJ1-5	TGTGCCGGCAGCCCACGACGAACCCCCCAGCATTTT	CAGSPRRTPQHF
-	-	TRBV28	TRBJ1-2	TGTGCCAGCAACCCGGACCCATGGGGTTCATATGGCTACACCTTC	CASNPDPWGSYGYTF
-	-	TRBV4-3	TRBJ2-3	TGCGCCAACGGCCAAGATCGTAGGGTAGGGGCGACGCAGTATTTT	CANGQDRRVGATQYF
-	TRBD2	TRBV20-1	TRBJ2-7	TGCAGTGCTAGTACTAGCGGGACGGGGGAGCAGTACTTC	CSASTSGTGEQYF
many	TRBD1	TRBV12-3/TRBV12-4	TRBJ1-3	TGTGCCAGCAGTAATGCAGGGGGCGGTGGAAACACCATATATTTT	CASSNAGGGGNTIYF
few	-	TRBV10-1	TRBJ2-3	TGCGCCAGCAGGCTAGTGGATACGCAGTATTTT	CASRLVDTQYF
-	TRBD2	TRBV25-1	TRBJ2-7	TGTGCCAGCAGTGACCCGGGAGGGCCCTCCGAGCAGTACTTC	CASSDPGGPSEQYF
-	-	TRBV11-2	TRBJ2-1	TGTGCCAACAGTATAGGACGTCCCAACTACAATGAGCAGTTCTTC	CANSIGRPNYNEQFF
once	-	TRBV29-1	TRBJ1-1	TGCAGCGTTGCCTCGAAAGCGAACACTGAGGCTGTCTTT	CSVASKANTEAVF
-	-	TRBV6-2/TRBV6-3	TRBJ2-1	TGTGCCAGCAGTCGCTACCGGGACGCCGACAATGAGCAGTTCTTC	CASSRYRDADNEQFF
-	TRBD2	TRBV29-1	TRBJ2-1	TGCAGCTGTGGGCCAGCGGGAAGCCCCTACAATGAACAGTTCTTC	CSCGPAGSPYNEQFF
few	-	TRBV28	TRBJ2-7	TGTGCCAGCAGTGCTCCGTATGAGCAGTACTTC	CASSAPYEQYF
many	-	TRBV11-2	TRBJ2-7	TGTGCCAGCAGCTTAGCCGCGGGCTACGAGCAGTACTTC	CASSLAAGYEQYF
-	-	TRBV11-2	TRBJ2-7	TGTGCCATTAGCCCGCCGGAGTCGGCCGAGCAGTACTTC	CAISPPESAEQYF
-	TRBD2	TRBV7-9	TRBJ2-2	TGTGCCAGCAGCCAGACTAGCGGCTACCGAGGGGAGCTGTTTTTT	CASSQTSGYRGELFF
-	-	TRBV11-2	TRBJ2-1	TGTGCCAGCAGCTTTCAGACCCTTGCGGGTAAAGCTGAGCAGTTCTTC	CASSFQTLAGKAEQFF
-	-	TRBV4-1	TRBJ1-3	TGCGCCGGCAGCCAAGATCTCAGAGACACGATATATTTT	CAGSQDLRDTIYF
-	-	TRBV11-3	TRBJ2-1	TGTGCCAGCAGCTTATTGGCCAACGGGATGAATGAGCAGTTCTTC	CASSLLANGMNEQFF
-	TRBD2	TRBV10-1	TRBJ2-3	TGCGCCAGCGGAGGACTAGAAGCGGACACAGATACGCAGTATTTT	CASGGLEADTDTQYF
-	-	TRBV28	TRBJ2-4	TGTGCCAGCAGGGGGGGGCCCGCCAAAAACATTCAGTACTTC	CASRGGPAKNIQYF
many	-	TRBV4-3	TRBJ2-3	TGCGCCAGCAGCCAAGCATCGGGGCAACCACAGATACCGCAGTATTTT	CASSQASGQPQIPQYF
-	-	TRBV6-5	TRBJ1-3	TGTGCCAGCAGTTATTCCGATGGTGGAAACACCATATATTTT	CASSYSDGGNTIYF
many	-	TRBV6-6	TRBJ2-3	TGTGCCAGCAGTTATGGCAGAGCAGATACGCAGTATTTT	CASSYGRADTQYF
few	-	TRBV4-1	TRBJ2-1	TGCGCCAGCAGCCCCGGGACAATAGATTACAATGAGCAGTTCTTC	CASSPGTIDYNEQFF